Listed here are 21 T cell receptor beta chains from one sample, sequenced in a study of T cell responses to AZD1222 COVID-19 vaccine. Here immunoSEQ multiplex PCR was the method, and the copy in TCRdb shows in-frame clones only, minus some. This sample has some 130,000 clones, with 70% to 90% found just once. This specimen consisted of peripheral blood, obtained on day 0 of AZD1222 vaccination. The receptors originated from an adult in good health.

The V and J genes are TRBV7-9 and TRBJ2-7, with 14 bases matching TRBD2. With 4 bases clipped from V and 3 bases from J, the junction kept 8 bases outside the gene matches. This CDR3 spans 17 amino acids. The germline V gene encodes CDR1 SEHNR and CDR2 FQNEAQ (reference sequence). The CDR3 reads CASSSKPGLAGVYEQYF. In DNA form, the CDR3 reads TGTGCCAGCAGCTCGAAACCGGGACTAGCGGGAGTCTACGAGCAGTACTTC.

This sequence joins TRBV6-2 or TRBV6-3 and TRBJ2-1, with 10 bases that match TRBD2. Trimming took 3 bases from V and 9 from J; bases not matched to a gene: 11. Germline loops: CDR1 MNHEY, CDR2 SVGEGT. The CDR3 extends over 16 amino acids. CDR3 nucleotides: TGTGCCAGCAGTTATGGGGTTAGCGGGAGGTCCTCTGAGCAGTTCTTC. Amino acids: CASSYGVSGRSSEQFF.

This chain connects TRBV28 to TRBJ1-2, with 9 bases matching TRBD1. The length of the CDR3 is 15 residues. CDR1 and CDR2 from the germline V gene are MDHEN and SYDVKM. V trimming: 6 bases; J trimming: 2 bases; junction bases outside the gene matches: 7. The CDR3 sequence: CASSETGTGNYGYTF. The CDR3 DNA reads TGTGCCAGCAGCGAGACCGGGACAGGGAACTATGGCTACACCTTC.

V usage is TRBV5-6 and J usage is TRBJ2-7; D remains unclear. CDR1 and CDR2 (germline): SGHDT, YYEEEE. CDR3 length equals 12 residues. V dropped 2 bases and J dropped 7 bases, with 10 bases sitting between them. This CDR3 reads CASSFGLREQYF. The CDR3 region has the DNA TGTGCCAGCAGCTTCGGATTGAGGGAGCAGTACTTC.

In its sample, this clone was seen once. The V gene is TRBV14, the J gene TRBJ1-2; D gene ambiguous. V was clipped by 0 bases and J by 8 bases, with 10 bases between them. This CDR3 has 13 amino acids. Germline assignment: CDR1 SGHDN and CDR2 FVKESK. The CDR3 sequence: CASSQERTRGYTF. In nucleotides, the CDR3 is TGTGCCAGCAGCCAAGAGCGTACTAGAGGCTACACCTTC.

This chain uses TRBV7-9 with TRBJ2-5, with D perhaps given as TRBD1 or TRBD2 (5 bases each). The V end lost 5 bases, the J end lost 1 base, and 11 bases lay between the germline ends. CDR1 and CDR2 (germline): SEHNR, FQNEAQ (reference sequence). The CDR3 length is 14 residues. CDR3 residues: CASSIPGAQETQYF. The CDR3 bases are TGTGCCAGCAGCATCCCCGGGGCCCAAGAGACCCAGTACTTC.

A single count supports this clone. J is TRBJ2-7 and V is TRBV4-3; the match to TRBD2 covers 9 bases. CDR1 and CDR2 from the germline V gene are LGHNA and YSLEER. V was pared by 1 base and J by 5 bases, with 9 bases of the junction left unmatched. The CDR3 spans 16 residues. This CDR3 is CASSQVAGVLSHEQYF. Here the CDR3 DNA reads TGCGCCAGCAGCCAAGTAGCGGGAGTTCTGTCCCACGAGCAGTACTTC.

This chain uses TRBV9 with TRBJ1-3; no firm D call. This CDR3 comprises 15 residues. CDR1 and CDR2 from the germline V gene are SGDLS and YYNGEE. V lost 4 bases and J 0 bases, leaving 11 bases between the germline ends. The CDR3 region has the DNA TGTGCCAGCAGCCCAGATGTCCGCTCTGGAAACACCATATATTTT. It codes for CASSPDVRSGNTIYF.

As DNA, the CDR3 is TGTGCCAGCAGCTTAGATGAGGGGGACAGACCCAACTATGGCTACACCTTC. As protein: CASSLDEGDRPNYGYTF. V is TRBV11-3 and J is TRBJ1-2; TRBD1 aligns across 7 bases. CDR1 SGHNT and CDR2 YENEEA come from the germline V gene. Trimming took 0 bases from V and 2 from J; bases not matched to a gene: 9. This CDR3 region has 17 residues.

The chain employs TRBV29-1 and TRBJ2-5; the match to TRBD1 covers 7 bases. The CDR3 consists of 13 residues. Trimming took 4 bases from V and 3 from J; bases not matched to a gene: 5. The V gene's germline CDR1 is SQVTM and CDR2 ANQGSEA. The CDR3 reads CSVAGQLKETQYF. CDR3 DNA: TGCAGCGTTGCGGGACAGCTAAAAGAGACCCAGTACTTC.

V is TRBV5-1 and J is TRBJ1-4; perhaps TRBD1 as D (5 bases). V was trimmed by 5 bases and J by 2 bases, leaving 16 bases between them. This CDR3 contains 16 residues. Germline lookup yields CDR1 SGHRS and CDR2 YFSETQ. This CDR3 reads CASRLGPRVTNEKLFF. The DNA for the CDR3 is TGCGCCAGCAGATTAGGCCCCAGGGTGACTAATGAAAAACTGTTTTTT.

The CDR3 loop reads CASPGTSAAGYTF. The CDR3 DNA is TGTGCCAGCCCCGGGACCTCGGCCGCGGGCTACACCTTC. The chain combines TRBV6-5 with TRBJ1-2; TRBD1 is a possible D gene (5 bases). The CDR3 has 13 amino acids. Germline CDR1 MNHEY, CDR2 SVGAGI. V lost 8 bases, J lost 8 bases, and 18 bases lay in between.

CDR3 nucleotides: TGTGCCAGCAGCTTGGATCCTAGCGGGGGTAGTCGGGATACGCAGTATTTT. Its translation: CASSLDPSGGSRDTQYF. The rearrangement joins TRBV5-4 to TRBJ2-3; 10 bases align to TRBD2. The CDR3 consists of 17 residues. Losses at the gene ends were 0 bases for V and 6 bases for J; bases not matched to a gene: 10. The V gene's germline CDR1 is SGHNT and CDR2 YYREEE (reference sequence).

V usage is TRBV7-2 and J usage is TRBJ1-1, with D perhaps matching TRBD1 (6 bases). This CDR3 is 13 amino acids long. Germline V gene sequence: CDR1 SGHTA, CDR2 FQGNSA. V was shortened by 3 bases and J by 6 bases, with 11 bases between the two germline ends. The CDR3 here is CASSFSGASEAFF. CDR3 nucleotide sequence: TGTGCCAGCAGCTTTTCAGGGGCTTCTGAAGCTTTCTTT.

The chain combines TRBV28 with TRBJ2-7; D is undetermined. The CDR3 runs 11 residues. CDR1 is MDHEN, CDR2 SYDVKM, per germline. V shed 3 bases and J shed 9 bases, with 9 bases lying between them. The DNA of the CDR3 is TGTGCCAGCAGTTTTGCTAGTGGGCAGTACTTC. This encodes CASSFASGQYF.

V is TRBV7-3 and J is TRBJ2-1, with TRBD2 identical over 8 bases. Germline CDR1 is SGHTA and CDR2 is FQGTGA. V was clipped by 5 bases and J by 7 bases; unmatched bases: 10. The CDR3 is made up of 15 amino acids. CDR3 coding DNA: TGTGCCAGCAGCCCAGTAGCGGGAATGTCGAATGAGCAGTTCTTC. Amino acids: CASSPVAGMSNEQFF.

This clone was seen only once. This chain links TRBV20-1 with TRBJ2-2, with 9 bases aligning to TRBD2. V trimming: 3 bases; J trimming: 4 bases; junction bases outside the gene matches: 9. The germline CDR1 and CDR2 sequences are DFQATT and SNEGSKA (reference sequence). The CDR3 covers 16 residues. Here the CDR3 reads CSASIAGVGFTGELFF. Here the CDR3 DNA reads TGCAGTGCTAGTATAGCGGGAGTTGGTTTCACCGGGGAGCTGTTTTTT.

The chain joins TRBV13 to TRBJ1-1; no firm D call. The CDR3 has 14 residues. Germline V lookup: CDR1 PRHDT, CDR2 FYEKMQ (reference sequence). V was cut by 5 bases and J by 1 base, with 11 bases left in between. The CDR3 coding sequence is TGTGCCAGCAGCGCCCAAGACCCGAACACTGAAGCTTTCTTT. It translates to CASSAQDPNTEAFF.

The chain joins TRBV30 to TRBJ1-1; the D is unclear. Germline lookup yields CDR1 GTSNPN and CDR2 SVGIG (reference sequence). This CDR3 has 12 residues. The V end was cut by 3 bases, the J end by 4 bases, with 9 bases between. CDR3 amino acids: CAWSVGGTEAFF. The CDR3 DNA follows: TGTGCCTGGAGCGTGGGTGGCACTGAAGCTTTCTTT.

The gene calls are TRBV6-1 and TRBJ1-2, with D maybe TRBD1 (6 bases). Deletions cut 3 bases from V and 4 bases from J, with 15 bases between. The germline CDR1 and CDR2 sequences are MNHNS and SASEGT. This CDR3 region has 15 residues. The CDR3 bases are TGTGCCAGCAGTGACGGCCAGGGGATGGGCTATGGCTACACCTTC. This gives the protein CASSDGQGMGYGYTF.

This clone was detected once. The rearrangement links TRBV3-1 (or the pseudogene TRBV3-2) to TRBJ1-2; TRBD1 might be the D (6 bases). The germline V gene encodes CDR1 LGHDT and CDR2 YNNKEL (reference sequence). The V and J ends lost 4 bases and 7 bases respectively, with 19 bases between them. The CDR3 extends over 15 amino acids. The CDR3 coding sequence is TGTGCCAGCAGCCCCGTCCACAGAGGGGGGAGTGGCTACACCTTC. Its protein is CASSPVHRGGSGYTF.